This TCR beta chain is from a study of cytomegalovirus exposure and HLA in healthy donors. Study context: A prior study identified 117 million unique TCR beta sequences from 190 million or so T cells.

The PCR ran on 60 Vbeta and 13 Jbeta primers. Libraries were prepared by immunoSEQ multiplex PCR; TCRdb keeps only in-frame clonotypes and omits some of them. This sample has roughly 140,000 clones, with 80% to 85% found just once. Points from the study as a whole: Analyzed later, association rates of TCRs varied across HLA loci, with DRB1 most and HLA-C fewest.

As concerns this clone: Its antigen is currently unknown.

This TCR was sampled from a female donor in good health and CMV-seronegative. The sample consisted of PBMCs.

CDR3 bases: TGTGCCATCAGTGGACAGGGTCGTGAAGCTTTCTTT. Translation gives CAISGQGREAFF. This rearrangement joins TRBV10-3 to TRBJ1-1; 7 bases fit TRBD1. The CDR3 sequence is 12 residues long. V lost 4 bases, J lost 7 bases, and 3 bases stayed unmatched. Germline CDR1 reads ENHRY; CDR2 reads SYGVKD.